The source of this T cell receptor (beta chain) is a study of cytomegalovirus exposure and HLA in healthy donors (TCRdb year 2017). Study-wide context: According to an earlier analysis of around 600 of the donors, about 190 million T cells yielded 117 million unique TCR beta sequences and about 300 Gb of sequence data. An early release covering roughly 600 HLA-typed donors comprised 250 to 350 gigabases of sequencing data and 85 million or so unique TCR sequences. Of the 300 to 450 genotyped donors, over 80% were placed in the genetic ancestry cluster associated with self-reported Caucasian donors. The study was designed to test whether signatures of past pathogen exposure could be identified by cataloging public T cell receptors. The T cell repertoires of roughly 660 subjects were profiled by immunosequencing and related to cytomegalovirus serostatus. Along with the roughly 700-subject first cohort, a separate validation cohort of approximately 110 different subjects was used. To predict cytomegalovirus infection status, the study brought together high-throughput TCR immunosequencing, statistical association of individual TCRs with disease status, and machine learning. To study patterns of TCR occurrence, a later analysis re-analyzed previously published TCR beta repertoires from around 670 donors and added high-resolution HLA genotyping. The later analysis used no new phenotypic data to find candidate immune exposures, relying instead on TCR beta sequences and their occurrence across donors. An earlier analysis of several hundred of the donors used high-throughput TCR beta sequencing to judge whether each TCR beta V gene segment behaved as functional or pseudogenic. Donor age, sex, ethnicity and CMV serostatus were compiled alongside the repertoire data. A later genetic analysis used genome-wide SNP genotypes for about 60% of the roughly 670 donors, treating that subset as a discovery cohort. Every discovery cohort repertoire had been produced on one sequencing platform. Class I and class II HLA loci were covered by the typing at four-digit resolution. Typing coverage varied by locus: about 620-640 donors for A, B, C, DRB1 and DQB1; approximately 500 for DQA1; 600 to 610 for DPA1; around 450 for DPB1. Four or five DR-DQ haplotypes were handled as single units for association and clustering because linkage in the cohort was strong. Among 350 to 400 genotyped donors of the cohort, an average of 235,054 unique TCR beta nucleotide sequences were sequenced per donor, around 18% of them non-productive.

The cohort comprised around 690 healthy bone marrow donors. At the time of sampling, all cohort members were nominally healthy, though unrecorded immune exposures were likely present. The donor was CMV seropositive and belonged to the group of more than 250 seropositive cohort members. A peripheral blood sample was provided by each donor, and peripheral blood mononuclear cells were used for TCR beta sequencing. Genomic DNA extraction from the blood cell samples was performed with the Qiagen DNeasy Blood Extraction Kit. This clone was detected only a few times. The clone's antigen remains unknown. No clone much larger than this one lies a single base away; base qualities are absent. The CDR3 goes from the cysteine to the phenylalanine over 12 residues. Solely the CDR3 DNA is kept, with 36 bases framed from the first base. V is clipped by 3 bases and J by 8 bases, and the sequence between their germline boundaries is 11 bases long. Reading the germline V gene gives CDR1 SGDLS and CDR2 YYNGEE.

The paper as a whole reports these results and caveats: In an earlier analysis of about 540 of the donors, most TCR beta V segments were observed in productive rearrangements about 87% or about 30% of the time, broadly matching IMGT annotations. A later analysis associated around 16,000 TCR beta sequences with specific HLA alleles at a false discovery rate of 0.05. Because HLA typing was missing for some donors at each locus, association tests included only the typed subset. The classifier was reported to diagnose cytomegalovirus status with high specificity and sensitivity in both the original and validation cohorts. In a later analysis, the rate of TCR association differed among HLA loci, with DRB1 alleles having the most associated TCRs and HLA-C alleles having the fewest. The authors suggested that the approach could potentially be generalized to other disease states and immunological phenotypes. While some public TCRs were present in many individuals, most TCR sequences turned up only very rarely across donors. Several of the top co-occurrence clusters appeared to be linked to parvovirus B19, influenza, CMV and Epstein-Barr virus, according to a later analysis. A few of the identified cytomegalovirus-associated TCR beta chains were confirmed in vitro to be specific for cytomegalovirus antigens. The study gave a list of under 200 TCR beta chains associated with cytomegalovirus. The cohort was sequenced for TCR beta chains only, and without alpha or paired-chain data the features that could be detected were limited. A further reported finding was that TCR beta sequences accurately predicted the HLA-A and HLA-B alleles for most subjects in the first cohort. Assigning TCR associations to individual alleles was difficult when HLA alleles, especially DR and DQ, strongly co-occurred. According to a later analysis, most CMV-associated TCR beta chains appeared to be HLA-restricted, and the HLA associations seemed to be driven largely by CMV exposure. In a later analysis, HLA-associated TCR beta chains were found to be more clonally expanded and to have lower generation probabilities than equally common non-associated chains. Because the 87-base-pair reads could not distinguish some IMGT-functional V segments, including TRBV6-2 and TRBV6-3, those segments were excluded. Approximately 16 rarely observed V segments, including chromosome 9 orphons, were excluded from the earlier analysis of approximately 500 of the donors because counts were too low. According to a later genetic analysis, donors in an Asian-associated ancestry cluster had fewer N-insertions in productive TCRs than the roughly 670-donor mean. For the cohort, immune exposure information was limited to CMV serostatus. In a later genetic analysis, a missense DCLRE1C variant was associated with V-gene and J-gene trimming of TCR beta chains, and the association was replicated in an independent cohort. Linkage disequilibrium might explain the correlated functional status among segregating V segments, but an unknown experimental factor could not be ruled out. A group of highly shared sequence variants was considered likely to be a technical artifact of the sequencing pipeline. The presence/absence analyses assumed that sequencing depth was roughly uniform across donors, and that assumption may not be true.

The library was produced with the immunoSEQ multiplex PCR assay. A mixture of 60 forward primers for TCR Vbeta segments and 13 reverse primers for TCR Jbeta segments was used in the multiplex PCR. The CDR3 region of rearranged TCR beta genes was amplified from genomic DNA with a multiplex PCR assay. Amplified TCR beta libraries were sequenced as 87-base-pair reads on the Illumina HiSeq System. In the original analysis: A later analysis tallied some 79 million unique TCR beta chains across the approximately 670 repertoires, and approximately 12 million of those chains were shared by two or more donors. A nearest-neighbor algorithm error-corrected the raw reads and collapsed the reads into unique sequences, merging closely related sequences to remove PCR and sequencing errors. Alignment of CDR3 sequences to IMGT reference sequences was used to assign V, D and J gene segments. For a sequence to be retained, a match of at least six nucleotides was required to both a V gene segment and a J gene segment. Rearrangements were classified as productive when the CDR3 lacked stop codons and remained in frame with V and J, and all other rearrangements were classified as non-productive. CDR3 was defined by IMGT convention, running from the second conserved V-encoded cysteine to the conserved J-encoded phenylalanine. In an earlier analysis of 500 to 650 of the donors, sequences lacking an unambiguous match to a single V gene segment were excluded. An earlier analysis of a few hundred of the donors classified V segments as functional when productive rearrangements were above 56.7% and as segregating when the standard deviation between donors was above 5%. A statistical classification framework was built to diagnose cytomegalovirus status from the catalog of TCR beta chain sequences. In a later analysis, TCR nucleotide sequences were compared against IMGT/GENE-DB human TR gene sequences so that V and J genes could be assigned. A later analysis assigned CDR3 sequences and most-parsimonious VDJ recombination scenarios with the TCRdist pipeline. In a later analysis, each TCR beta chain was defined by its CDR3 amino acid sequence together with its V-gene family, and reads lacking a unique V-gene family were excluded. As a way to deal with suspected cross-contamination and a sequencing artifact, a later analysis dropped roughly 620 nucleotide sequences that were highly shared and had low generation probability. In a later analysis, a clonal expansion index was calculated for each public chain from normalized within-repertoire ranks of inferred template counts. Generation probabilities in a later analysis came from a VDJ recombination model fitted to out-of-frame rearrangements, and those results were checked against IGoR. A later analysis scored TCR-TCR, TCR-HLA and TCR-CMV co-occurrence with hypergeometric tests, applying a repertoire-size bias correction to TCR pairs. To estimate false discovery rates, a later analysis permuted the HLA or CMV assignments 20 times. A later analysis grouped co-occurring TCRs with DBSCAN, adding TCRdist sequence similarity when clustering within HLA-allele-positive subsets. Repertoires with fewer than 30,000 or more than 120,000 public chains, plus five repertoires with anomalous nucleotide sharing, were excluded from co-occurrence clustering. Here the immuneACCESS table is served through TCRdb, limited to in-frame sequences with V and J called. Missing clones are a known gap in these copies; in checked studies unresolved V genes cover under half, and the rest lacks a known reason. The DNA gave D and trimming, while V, J and clone size come from that table. This sample gives some 190,000 clones in total; about 9.4% of them show up just once. The ten largest account for about 1.2% of the sample.

The TCR sequence derives from a woman in her twenties or thirties in good health and CMV-seropositive. Sequenced material: PBMCs. The sequence joins TRBV9 to TRBJ1-1, and TRBD1 may be the D gene, going by 6 matching bases. The nucleotide sequence is given as TGTGCCAGCAGCGCCTACAGGGCGGAAGCTTTCTTT. Its translation reads: CASSAYRAEAFF.